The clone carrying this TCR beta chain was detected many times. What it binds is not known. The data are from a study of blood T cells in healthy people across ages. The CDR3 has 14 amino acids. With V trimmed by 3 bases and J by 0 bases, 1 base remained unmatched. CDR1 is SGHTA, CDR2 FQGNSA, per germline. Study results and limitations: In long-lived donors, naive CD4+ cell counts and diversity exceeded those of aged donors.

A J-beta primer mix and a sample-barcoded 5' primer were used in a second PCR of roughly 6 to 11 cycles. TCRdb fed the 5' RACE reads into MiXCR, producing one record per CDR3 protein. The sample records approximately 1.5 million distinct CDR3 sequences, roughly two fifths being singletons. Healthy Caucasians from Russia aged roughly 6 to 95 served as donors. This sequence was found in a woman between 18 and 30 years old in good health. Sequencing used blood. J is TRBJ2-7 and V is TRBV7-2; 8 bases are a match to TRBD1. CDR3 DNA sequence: TGTGCCAGCAGCTTCGGACAGGGCTCCTACGAGCAGTACTTC. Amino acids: CASSFGQGSYEQYF.